The 20 T cell receptor beta chains below were found in one sample sequenced in a study of CD8+ T cells in alopecia areata. Extraction and reverse transcription of RNA yielded cDNA as the sequencing template. Sequencing used immunoSEQ multiplex PCR; TCRdb keeps in-frame clones, though not all of them. This table holds around 120,000 clones, around 60% found once. Regarding treatment: oral pan-JAK inhibitor, 5-10 mg twice daily. Material: CD4+ T cells sorted from blood, obtained at week 4, from a patient treated with tofacitinib. These receptors all stem from a human donor with alopecia areata.

The chain is built from TRBV7-9 and TRBJ2-1, with D unresolved. The CDR3 extends over 14 amino acids. Germline loops: CDR1 SEHNR, CDR2 FQNEAQ (reference sequence). V lost 2 bases to trimming and J lost 7 bases, with 12 bases between them. The CDR3 region has the DNA TGTGCCAGCAGCTTACCCCAACAGTTAAATGAGCAGTTCTTC. Its protein is CASSLPQQLNEQFF.

This chain joins TRBV30 and TRBJ1-5, with a weak D call TRBD1 (5 bases). This CDR3 is built from 11 residues. Germline assignment: CDR1 GTSNPN and CDR2 SVGIG (reference sequence). V was pared by 2 bases and J by 9 bases, with 8 bases between. The CDR3 region has the DNA TGTGCCTGGAGTCAGGGTTGGCCCCAGCATTTT. This gives the protein CAWSQGWPQHF.

This clone was observed a few times. The CDR3 DNA reads TGCAGCGTTGAAGGTCCTTCGGCCTCCTCCTACGAGCAGTACTTC. It specifies CSVEGPSASSYEQYF. J is TRBJ2-7 and V is TRBV29-1; D is undetermined. Germline values: CDR1 SQVTM, CDR2 ANQGSEA. The V end was cut by 1 base, the J end by 0 bases, with 13 bases between. CDR3 length: 15 amino acids.

The CDR3: CASSTGAYEQYF. The CDR3, as DNA: TGTGCCAGCAGTACGGGGGCTTACGAGCAGTACTTC. V and J are TRBV2 and TRBJ2-7; D tentatively fits TRBD1 or TRBD2 (6 bases each). CDR1 is SNHLY and CDR2 is FYNNEI in the germline V gene. Trimming took 5 bases from V and 4 from J, leaving 9 bases between them. The CDR3 sequence is 12 residues long.

The rearrangement joins TRBV5-6 to TRBJ1-6, with D uncertain. V was trimmed by 0 bases and J by 0 bases, leaving 16 bases between them. The CDR3 totals 19 residues. The V gene's germline CDR1 is SGHDT and CDR2 YYEEEE. Here the CDR3 reads CASSLGTQPGSSYNSPLHF. As DNA, the CDR3 is TGTGCCAGCAGCTTGGGGACGCAGCCAGGTAGCTCCTATAATTCACCCCTCCACTTT.

The chain joins TRBV2 to TRBJ2-5; D ambiguous. CDR1 and CDR2 from the germline V gene are SNHLY and FYNNEI. Trimming pared 1 base from V and 4 bases from J, leaving 4 bases between. This CDR3 is built from 12 residues. The DNA for the CDR3 is TGTGCCAGCAGTGAAGTAGGAGAGACCCAGTACTTC. This encodes CASSEVGETQYF.

This clone was seen a handful of times. The V gene is TRBV30, the J gene TRBJ2-1; a possible D gene is TRBD1 (5 bases). Germline lookup yields CDR1 GTSNPN and CDR2 SVGIG (reference sequence). The CDR3 length is 13 residues. Between the trimmed V and J ends, which lost 2 bases and 9 bases, there was a span of 14 bases. This CDR3 reads CAWSRDSSTEQFF. As DNA, the CDR3 is TGTGCCTGGAGTAGAGACAGTTCGACTGAGCAGTTCTTC. The variable domain in full, completed from reference TRBV30 and TRBJ2-1, reads SQTIHQWPATLVQPVGSPLSLECTVEGTSNPNLYWYRQAAGRGLQLLFYSVGIGQISSEVPQNLSASRPQDRQFILSSKKLLLSDSGFYLCAWSRDSSTEQFFGPGTRLTVL.

This chain links TRBV29-1 with TRBJ1-1; D remains ambiguous. V lost 7 bases, J lost 0 bases, and 18 bases lay in between. The CDR3 totals 15 residues. Germline loops: CDR1 SQVTM, CDR2 ANQGSEA. The CDR3 loop is CSARISRVMNTEAFF. The CDR3 region has the DNA TGCAGCGCCCGGATATCAAGGGTTATGAACACTGAAGCTTTCTTT.

The V call is TRBV30, the J call TRBJ2-5, with 9 bases fitting TRBD2. Per germline, CDR1 GTSNPN and CDR2 SVGIG (reference sequence). This CDR3 contains 12 residues. J lost 9 bases, V lost 6 bases, and 8 bases had no gene match. The CDR3 spells CACTGLARAQYF. The CDR3 DNA reads as TGTGCCTGCACGGGACTAGCTCGGGCCCAGTACTTC.

The chain employs TRBV29-1 and TRBJ1-4, with 9 bases fitting TRBD1. The CDR3 consists of 12 residues. In germline, CDR1 is SQVTM, CDR2 ANQGSEA. CDR3 in DNA: TGCAGTTGTGGACAGGGGAATGAAAAACTGTTTTTT. It specifies CSCGQGNEKLFF.

This chain links TRBV6-1 with TRBJ2-7; D ambiguous. The length of the CDR3 is 11 residues. Germline V gene sequence: CDR1 MNHNS, CDR2 SASEGT. V was cut by 1 base and J by 3 bases, with 1 base left in between. The DNA of the CDR3 is TGTGCCAGCAGTGAAGGCTACGAGCAGTACTTC. Translation: CASSEGYEQYF.

The rearrangement uses TRBV19 and TRBJ1-5; D may be TRBD1 (5 bases). V was shortened by 5 bases and J by 4 bases, with 9 bases between the two germline ends. The CDR3 spans 13 residues. Per the germline V gene, CDR1 is LNHDA and CDR2 is SQIVND (reference sequence). CDR3 region: CASSGTLNQPQHF. The CDR3 DNA is TGTGCCAGTAGTGGGACTTTAAATCAGCCCCAGCATTTT.

The chain carries TRBV7-2 and TRBJ1-5; no reliable D call. Germline-derived CDR1 and CDR2 are SGHTA and FQGNSA. V gave up 2 bases and J gave up 7 bases, with 12 bases separating them. CDR3 length: 14 amino acids. CDR3 sequence reads: CASSLYVGDQPQHF. For the CDR3, the DNA is TGTGCCAGCAGCTTATACGTGGGAGACCAGCCCCAGCATTTT.

The V call is TRBV6-6, the J call TRBJ2-5; the D is unclear. Trimming stripped 2 bases from V and 3 bases from J, with 1 base between. The germline V gene has CDR1 MNHNY and CDR2 SVGAGI (reference sequence). The CDR3 loop spans 11 amino acids. The CDR3 is CASSYEETQYF. The CDR3 nucleotides are TGTGCCAGCAGTTACGAAGAGACCCAGTACTTC.

In this sample, this clone turned up a few times. The chain combines TRBV9 with TRBJ1-2; D is possibly TRBD1 (5 bases). This CDR3 comprises 15 residues. Trimming removed 2 bases from V and 3 bases from J, with 14 bases in between. CDR1 and CDR2 (germline): SGDLS, YYNGEE. This chain's CDR3 is CASSVSLTGDYGYTF. CDR3 bases: TGTGCCAGCAGCGTCTCCCTGACGGGGGACTATGGCTACACCTTC.

The chain couples TRBV30 to TRBJ1-1; D unresolved. The CDR3 contains 11 residues. In germline, CDR1 is GTSNPN, CDR2 SVGIG (reference sequence). V gave up 1 base and J gave up 3 bases, with 3 bases separating them. The CDR3 DNA follows: TGTGCCTGGAGTGAGGACACTGAAGCTTTCTTT. Encoded protein: CAWSEDTEAFF.

Only a few counts were recorded for this clone. The chain carries TRBV6-5 and TRBJ1-2; D unresolved. Trimming took off 2 bases at V and 2 bases at J, with 9 bases between the two ends. Germline values: CDR1 MNHEY, CDR2 SVGAGI. CDR3 size: 14 residues. The CDR3 DNA sequence: TGTGCCAGCAGTTACCAGAGACTAAACTATGGCTACACCTTC. Translated, it gives CASSYQRLNYGYTF.

The chain has TRBV2 and TRBJ2-5; D may correspond to TRBD1 or TRBD2 (5 bases each). CDR1 is SNHLY, CDR2 FYNNEI, per germline. CDR3 length: 14 amino acids. V was clipped by 4 bases and J by 5 bases, with 14 bases between them. DNA of the CDR3: TGTGCCAGCAGTGTTGGGGGTGATGTGGAGACCCAGTACTTC. It encodes CASSVGGDVETQYF.

The chain has TRBV4-1 and TRBJ2-3; possibly TRBD1 or TRBD2 for D (5 bases each). Germline V gives CDR1 MGHRA, CDR2 YSYEKL. The CDR3 has 13 amino acids. V was clipped by 1 base and J by 11 bases, with 13 bases between them. The CDR3 DNA is TGCGCCAGCAGCCAAGTTGGGTCGAGGGGGCAGTATTTT. Translated, it gives CASSQVGSRGQYF.

CDR3 region: CASSPAGTGDEQYF. The CDR3 bases are TGTGCCAGCAGCCCCGCCGGGACAGGGGACGAGCAGTACTTC. The chain uses TRBV7-9 and TRBJ2-7; 10 bases match TRBD1. The CDR3 spans 14 residues. Germline CDR1 is SEHNR and CDR2 is FQNEAQ (reference sequence). V lost 5 bases, J lost 5 bases, and 6 bases stayed unmatched.